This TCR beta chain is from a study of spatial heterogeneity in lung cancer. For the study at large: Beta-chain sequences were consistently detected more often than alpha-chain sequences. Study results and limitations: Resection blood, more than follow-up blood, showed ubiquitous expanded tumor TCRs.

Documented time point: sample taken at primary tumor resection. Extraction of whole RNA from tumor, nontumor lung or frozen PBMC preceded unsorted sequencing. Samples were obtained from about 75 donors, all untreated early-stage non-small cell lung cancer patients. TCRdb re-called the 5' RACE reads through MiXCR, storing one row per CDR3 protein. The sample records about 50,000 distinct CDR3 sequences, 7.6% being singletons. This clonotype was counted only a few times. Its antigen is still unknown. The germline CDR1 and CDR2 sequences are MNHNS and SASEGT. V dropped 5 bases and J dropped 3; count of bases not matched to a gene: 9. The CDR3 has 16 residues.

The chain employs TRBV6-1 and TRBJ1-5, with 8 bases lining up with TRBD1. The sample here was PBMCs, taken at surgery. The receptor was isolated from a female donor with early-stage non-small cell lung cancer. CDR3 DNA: TGTGCCAGCAGTCATCGTAACAGGGGGGACAATCAGCCCCAGCATTTT. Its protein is CASSHRNRGDNQPQHF.